The entry that follows covers one T cell receptor beta chain sequence. Every donor was a Caucasian adult from Nashville, Tennessee. Libraries were prepared by immunoSEQ multiplex PCR; TCRdb keeps only in-frame clonotypes and omits some of them. This table holds just over 2,000,000 clones, 85% to 95% found once. This sample is drawn from a study of shared clonotypes between healthy human individuals. CDR1 and CDR2 (germline): SGHNT, YYREEE (reference sequence). V was trimmed by 4 bases and J by 7 bases, leaving 8 bases between them. CDR3 size: 11 residues. The V call is TRBV5-4, the J call TRBJ1-2; no definite D call. The source of this sequence is a man between 18 and 29 years old in good health. The sequenced material came from naive CD4+ T cells sorted from blood. Subset: CD45RA+ positively selected. The CDR3 sequence is CASSVGSGYTF. The CDR3 bases are TGTGCCAGCAGCGTGGGAAGTGGCTACACCTTC. Together with reference TRBV5-4 and TRBJ1-2, the CDR3 gives the full variable domain: ETGVTQSPTHLIKTRGQQVTLRCSSQSGHNTVSWYQQALGQGPQFIFQYYREEENGRGNFPPRFSGLQFPNYSSELNVNALELDDSALYLCASSVGSGYTFGSGTRLTVV.